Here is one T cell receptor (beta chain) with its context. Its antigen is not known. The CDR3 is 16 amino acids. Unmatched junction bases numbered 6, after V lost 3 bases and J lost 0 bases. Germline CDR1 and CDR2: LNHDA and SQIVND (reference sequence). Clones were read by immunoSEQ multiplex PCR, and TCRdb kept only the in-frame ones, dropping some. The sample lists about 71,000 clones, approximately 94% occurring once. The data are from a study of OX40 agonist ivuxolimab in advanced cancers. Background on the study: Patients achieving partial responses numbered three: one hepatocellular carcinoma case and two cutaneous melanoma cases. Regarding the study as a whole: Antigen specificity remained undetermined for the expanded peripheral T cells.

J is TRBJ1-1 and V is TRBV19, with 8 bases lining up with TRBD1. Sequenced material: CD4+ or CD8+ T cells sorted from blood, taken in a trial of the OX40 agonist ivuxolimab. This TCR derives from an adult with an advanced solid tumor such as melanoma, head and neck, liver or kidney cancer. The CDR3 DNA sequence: TGTGCCAGTAGTATTTCGACAGGGGCCCTGAACACTGAAGCTTTCTTT. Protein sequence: CASSISTGALNTEAFF.